This entry features one T cell receptor beta chain sequence. The sample is drawn from a study of graft-versus-host responses after intestinal transplantation. CDR1 is SGHTA, CDR2 FQGNSA, per germline. Trimming left V 3 bases short and J 0 bases short, with 6 bases between. The CDR3 is made up of 13 amino acids. Profiled with immunoSEQ multiplex PCR; TCRdb holds only in-frame clones, not every one. This sample has over 20,000 clones, with roughly 42% found just once. The sequencing used alloreactive CD4+ T cells from a mixed lymphocyte reaction culture, collected before intestinal transplant. Subset: CFSE-low proliferating T cells sorted from approximately six-day pre-transplant mixed lymphocyte reaction (GvH or HvG direction). This sequence originates from a human patient who received an intestinal transplant. J is TRBJ2-7 and V is TRBV7-2; D is unclear. CDR3 amino acids: CASSFTDSYEQYF. Written as DNA, the CDR3 is TGTGCCAGCAGCTTCACAGACTCCTACGAGCAGTACTTC. Combining the CDR3 with reference TRBV7-2 and TRBJ2-7 gives the whole variable domain GAGVSQSPSNKVTEKGKDVELRCDPISGHTALYWYRQSLGQGLEFLIYFQGNSAPDKSGLPSDRFSAERTGGSVSTLTIQRTQQEDSAVYLCASSFTDSYEQYFGPGTRLTVT.